The rows below give T cell receptor beta chains drawn from one sample of a study of graft-versus-host responses after intestinal transplantation. These receptors' targets are unknown. Using immunoSEQ multiplex PCR, the repertoire was profiled, and TCRdb retains in-frame clones only, with some absent. The data hold about 110,000 clones, with about 93% observed a single time. This material consisted of unstimulated CD8+ T cells sorted from spleen or lymph node cells, taken before intestinal transplant. The receptor source for this set is a human donor who received an intestinal transplant. Each CDR3 is given with its conserved first and last residue. The order of the fields is clone size, J gene, V gene, D gene, CDR3 DNA, CDR3 protein. The D gene is left open where the match is weak. Only part of the rows carry a size: once, few, many, or a class if the clone is expanded.

.	TRBJ2-1	TRBV9	TRBD2	TGTGCCAGCAGCGTATTTGCGGGAGTCAACAATGAGCAGTTCTTC	CASSVFAGVNNEQFF
once	TRBJ2-3	TRBV7-8	TRBD2	TGTGCCAGCACCGAACTAGCGGGAAGGGGCACAGATACGCAGTATTTT	CASTELAGRGTDTQYF
.	TRBJ2-7	TRBV27	.	TGTGCCAGCAGTTTATCGGGTACCAGCTACGAGCAGTACTTC	CASSLSGTSYEQYF
.	TRBJ2-7	TRBV27	.	TGTGCCAGCAGTTTATCTGGGACCGACGAGCAGTACTTC	CASSLSGTDEQYF
.	TRBJ2-5	TRBV7-2	.	TGTGCCAGCAGCCTAAATATTCGAGGAGGAGAGACCCAGTACTTC	CASSLNIRGGETQYF
few	TRBJ1-5	TRBV6-6	.	TGTGCCAGCAGTCCCCCGGGGGAACAGCCCCAGCATTTT	CASSPPGEQPQHF
.	TRBJ2-7	TRBV11-1	.	TGTGCCAGCAGTACAGGTATTTCCTACGAGCAGTACTTC	CASSTGISYEQYF
once	TRBJ2-7	TRBV7-9	.	TGTGCCAGCAGCCCCGACGGGGGGCCGTACGAGCAGTACTTC	CASSPDGGPYEQYF
.	TRBJ1-5	TRBV2	.	TGTGCCAGCAGTGAAGCGCTGGACCAGCCCCAGCATTTT	CASSEALDQPQHF
once	TRBJ2-7	TRBV7-9	TRBD1	TGTGCCAGCAGCGTAAAACAGGGGAGATCGTACGAGCAGTACTTC	CASSVKQGRSYEQYF
.	TRBJ2-2	TRBV2	.	TGTGCCAGCAGCCGTCGACCGGACACCGGGGAGCTGTTTTTT	CASSRRPDTGELFF
.	TRBJ2-1	TRBV27	TRBD2	TGTGCCAGCAGTGGGGCTAGCGGACTATACAATGAGCAGTTCTTC	CASSGASGLYNEQFF
.	TRBJ1-4	TRBV4-1	.	TGCGCCAGCAGCCAAGAGTGGGGAGGGTTGACCTCACTCAGGGAAAAACTGTTTTTT	CASSQEWGGLTSLREKLFF
.	TRBJ2-1	TRBV11-1	TRBD2	TGTGCCAGCAGCTTAAGTCCCGGACTAGCAGACTACAATGAGCAGTTCTTC	CASSLSPGLADYNEQFF
.	TRBJ1-2	TRBV27	.	TGTGCCAGCAGTTTCGCAGGGGACCCTAACTATGGCTACACCTTC	CASSFAGDPNYGYTF
.	TRBJ2-7	TRBV6-1	.	TGTGCCAGCAGTGAAGGGGGAACCTACGAGCAGTACTTC	CASSEGGTYEQYF
.	TRBJ1-1	TRBV5-1	TRBD1	TGCGCCAGCAGCCCGACGGGACAGACACCCATGAACACTGAAGCTTTCTTT	CASSPTGQTPMNTEAFF
once	TRBJ1-4	TRBV11-2	TRBD1	TGTGCCAGCAGCTTATGGGTACCACAGGGGGGGCCGACTAATGAAAAACTGTTTTTT	CASSLWVPQGGPTNEKLFF
.	TRBJ2-2	TRBV30	.	TGTGCCTGGAGTGTACTCATCACCGGGGAGCTGTTTTTT	CAWSVLITGELFF
once	TRBJ2-7	TRBV11-2	.	TGTGCCAGCAGCTCTAATACCCCGGACGCCTACTACGAGCAGTACTTC	CASSSNTPDAYYEQYF
.	TRBJ2-7	TRBV6-5	TRBD2	TGTGCCAGCAGTTACGTAGCGGGAGGGCCTCAGAAGCAGTACTTC	CASSYVAGGPQKQYF
.	TRBJ2-3	TRBV6-6	TRBD2	TGTGCCAGCAGGCACAGCGGGGATACACAGTATTTT	CASRHSGDTQYF
.	TRBJ1-1	TRBV4-1	.	TGCGCCAGCAGCCAAGCCAGCCTGGGGACTGAAGCTTTCTTT	CASSQASLGTEAFF
.	TRBJ2-7	TRBV6-1	TRBD2	TGTGCCAGCAGTGACAGCGGGAGCTCCTACGAGCAGTACTTC	CASSDSGSSYEQYF
.	TRBJ2-1	TRBV19	.	TGTGCCAGTAGTGTCCGGATTGCCTACAATGAGCAGTTCTTC	CASSVRIAYNEQFF
.	TRBJ2-1	TRBV5-4	TRBD2	TGTGCCAGCAGCTTTGCGATAGCGGGAAATGAGCAGTTCTTC	CASSFAIAGNEQFF
few	TRBJ2-5	TRBV7-9	.	TGTGCCAGCAACGGCAAGTACGGGTTCCAAGAGACCCAGTACTTC	CASNGKYGFQETQYF
.	TRBJ2-1	TRBV10-1	.	TGCGCCAGCAGCCTACGGTCGAGCTCCTACAATGAGCAGTTCTTC	CASSLRSSSYNEQFF
.	TRBJ2-1	TRBV10-1	.	TGCGCCAGCAGTGAGTCCCCGCGGGGCTCCTACAATGAGCAGTTCTTC	CASSESPRGSYNEQFF
.	TRBJ1-6	TRBV6-6	.	TGTGCCAGCAGTCCCCGGGAGGCTGCTAATTCACCCCTCCACTTT	CASSPREAANSPLHF
.	TRBJ1-1	TRBV14	.	TGTGCCAGCAGCCAAGTGCAGGCCTCTGGAGACACTGAAGCTTTCTTT	CASSQVQASGDTEAFF
.	TRBJ2-7	TRBV7-9	.	TGTGCCAGCAGCTATTCCACCTACGAGCAGTACTTC	CASSYSTYEQYF
.	TRBJ1-2	TRBV10-2	.	TGCGCCAGCAGTGAGTGGGGCAGATTTTATGGCTACACCTTC	CASSEWGRFYGYTF
.	TRBJ2-3	TRBV12-5	.	TGTGCTAGTGGTTTGGCCGGATACTCCGATACGCAGTATTTT	CASGLAGYSDTQYF
.	TRBJ1-5	TRBV28	.	TGTGCCAGCAGTTTTCACCGTCAGCCCCAGCATTTT	CASSFHRQPQHF
.	TRBJ2-7	TRBV5-6	TRBD1	TGTGCCAGCAGCCCGGGACAGGGTATCTACGAGCAGTACTTC	CASSPGQGIYEQYF
.	TRBJ2-6	TRBV5-4	.	TGTGCCAGCAGCGCCCCCAGCTCTGGGGCCAACGTCCTGACTTTC	CASSAPSSGANVLTF
.	TRBJ2-1	TRBV7-8	.	TGTGCCAGCAGCTCACTAGCAGCCCATGAGCAGTTCTTC	CASSSLAAHEQFF
once	TRBJ2-1	TRBV7-3	TRBD2	TGTGCCAGCAGCCCTGCTCTGAGCGGGGGTATCAATGAGCAGTTCTTC	CASSPALSGGINEQFF
.	TRBJ1-3	TRBV28	.	TGTGCCAGCAGTTTTACAGGGTCAGGAAACACCATATATTTT	CASSFTGSGNTIYF
.	TRBJ1-5	TRBV15	.	TGTGCCACCAGCAGCGGGGGGCAAAGCAATCAGCCCCAGCATTTT	CATSSGGQSNQPQHF
.	TRBJ2-1	TRBV13	TRBD2	TGTGCCAGCAGCCCCGGAGGGCGGGAGGTCGCTTATGAGCAGTTCTTC	CASSPGGREVAYEQFF
.	TRBJ1-2	TRBV27	TRBD1	TGTGCCAGCAGTGTAACCGGGACAGGGGGTGGGGGCTACACCTTC	CASSVTGTGGGGYTF
.	TRBJ1-2	TRBV6-5	.	TGTGCCAGCAGTTACCAGGGAATCAACTATGGCTACACCTTC	CASSYQGINYGYTF
.	TRBJ1-5	TRBV6-5	.	TGTGCCAGCCGACTCCAGGGCAATCAGCCCCAGCATTTT	CASRLQGNQPQHF
.	TRBJ2-7	TRBV6-1	.	TGTGCCAGCAGGGGGGCGTACTACGAGCAGTACTTC	CASRGAYYEQYF
.	TRBJ2-3	TRBV28	TRBD2	TGTGCCAGCAGCCTGGGACTAGCGCTCGGTACAGATACGCAGTATTTT	CASSLGLALGTDTQYF
.	TRBJ2-5	TRBV29-1	TRBD2	TGCAGCCTTCTAGCGGAGCAAGAGACCCAGTACTTC	CSLLAEQETQYF
.	TRBJ1-1	TRBV10-2	.	TGCGCCAGCAGCGTTGGAGTTCTCCTAATTGAGAACACTGAAGCTTTCTTT	CASSVGVLLIENTEAFF
.	TRBJ2-7	TRBV18	.	TGTGCCAGCTCACCGGGGGCAGGGGCCTACGAGCAGTACTTC	CASSPGAGAYEQYF
once	TRBJ2-6	TRBV9	.	TGTGCCAGCAGCGTAGCAGTCCTACCCCCTTCGTTAGGGGCCAACGTCCTGACTTTC	CASSVAVLPPSLGANVLTF
.	TRBJ1-2	TRBV11-2	.	TGTGCCAGCAGCCCCATACTCGGAGACGGGACTCCAAGGTACTATGGCTACACCTTC	CASSPILGDGTPRYYGYTF